This T cell receptor (beta chain) was profiled in a study of blood T cell repertoires in COVID-19. Sequencing used immunoSEQ multiplex PCR; TCRdb keeps in-frame clones, though not all of them. Of some 220,000 clones detected, 75% to 85% appear once; the ten largest clones hold over 4.5%. This clonotype was obtained from a human donor in a cohort sampled during active COVID-19. The specimen was peripheral blood.

CDR3 residues: CASSIQGLAGPYNEQFF. The CDR3 coding sequence is TGTGCCAGTAGTATACAGGGACTAGCGGGGCCTTACAATGAGCAGTTCTTC. The rearrangement links TRBV19 to TRBJ2-1, with 13 bases that match TRBD2. CDR1 and CDR2 (germline): LNHDA, SQIVND (reference sequence). The CDR3 consists of 17 residues. The V segment lost 2 bases and the J segment 4 bases; nucleotides outside the gene matches: 5. The complete variable domain, with remaining parts taken from reference TRBV19 and TRBJ2-1, reads DGGITQSPKYLFRKEGQNVTLSCEQNLNHDAMYWYRQDPGQGLRLIYYSQIVNDFQKGDIAEGYSVSREKKESFPLTVTSAQKNPTAFYLCASSIQGLAGPYNEQFFGPGTRLTVL.